This T cell receptor (beta chain) comes out of a study of blood T cells in healthy people across ages. Study observations and caveats: Any conclusive comparison of naive versus antigen-experienced cells was prevented by using unsorted PBMCs. Lack of knowledge of donor CMV status possibly confounded expanded clonotype changes.

Together with a sample-barcoded 5' primer, a J-beta primer mix was included in a second PCR lasting roughly 6 to 12 cycles. One entry per CDR3 protein, called by TCRdb with MiXCR from the 5' RACE reads. The data contain some 1.5 million distinct CDR3 sequences, roughly 30% of them seen just once; the ten biggest clones take up approximately 7.7%. The V end lost 3 bases, the J end lost 2 bases, and 9 bases lay between the germline ends. The CDR3 has 13 amino acids. Looked up from germline, CDR1 is SGHRS and CDR2 is YFSETQ. As regards this clonotype: Antigen: not known.

This clonotype was obtained from a woman younger than 45 in good health. This chain connects TRBV5-1 to TRBJ2-7; maybe TRBD1 (5 bases). What was sequenced was blood. CDR3 region: CASSWAGTYEQYF. As DNA, the CDR3 is TGCGCCAGCAGCTGGGCAGGGACCTACGAGCAGTACTTC.